Below, 2 T cell receptor beta chains from the same sample are listed, as sequenced in a study of T-cell reconstitution after alpha-beta-depleted transplantation in children. Unique molecular identifiers were incorporated when the TCRbeta library was constructed. TCRdb re-analysed the PCR reads in MiXCR, keeping a single row per CDR3 protein. Of around 700,000 distinct CDR3 sequences detected, approximately 14% appear once; the ten largest clones hold around 0.79%. Sequenced material: PBMCs, taken before TCRalphabeta/CD19-depleted stem cell transplant. These receptor sequences come from a girl aged 2-15 years with congenital amegakaryocytic thrombocytopenia, due to receive a stem cell transplant.

This clonotype was seen ten or more times. The chain links TRBV10-3 to TRBJ2-7, with no clear D. CDR3 length equals 13 residues. Looked up from germline, CDR1 is ENHRY and CDR2 is SYGVKD. The V end was cut by 0 bases, the J end by 3 bases, with 6 bases between. The DNA for the CDR3 is TGTGCCATCAGTGAGTCCGGTCTCTACGAGCAGTACTTC. Its protein is CAISESGLYEQYF.

This clonotype was seen ten or more times. The rearrangement links TRBV28 to TRBJ2-2; 8 bases are a match to TRBD1. The CDR3 has 14 amino acids. V lost 7 bases, J lost 3 bases, and 4 bases stayed unmatched. CDR1 is MDHEN and CDR2 is SYDVKM in the germline V gene. CDR3 sequence (DNA): TGTGCCAGCATGGGACAGGCGTACACCGGGGAGCTGTTTTTT. It encodes CASMGQAYTGELFF.